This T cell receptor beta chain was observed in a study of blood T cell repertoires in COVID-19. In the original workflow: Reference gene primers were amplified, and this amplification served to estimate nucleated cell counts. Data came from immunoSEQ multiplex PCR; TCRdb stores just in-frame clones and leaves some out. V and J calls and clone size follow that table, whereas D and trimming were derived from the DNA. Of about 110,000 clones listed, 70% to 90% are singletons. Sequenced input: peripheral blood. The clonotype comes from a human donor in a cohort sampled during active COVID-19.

This chain's CDR3 is CASSPRTGLNTEAFF. CDR3 DNA sequence: TGTGCCAGCAGCCCTCGGACAGGCTTGAACACTGAAGCTTTCTTT. The rearrangement links TRBV5-5 to TRBJ1-1; TRBD1 matches 7 bases. J was trimmed by 0 bases and V by 4 bases; bases with no gene match: 6. Germline V gene sequence: CDR1 SGHKS, CDR2 YYEKEE (reference sequence). The CDR3 is 15 amino acids.